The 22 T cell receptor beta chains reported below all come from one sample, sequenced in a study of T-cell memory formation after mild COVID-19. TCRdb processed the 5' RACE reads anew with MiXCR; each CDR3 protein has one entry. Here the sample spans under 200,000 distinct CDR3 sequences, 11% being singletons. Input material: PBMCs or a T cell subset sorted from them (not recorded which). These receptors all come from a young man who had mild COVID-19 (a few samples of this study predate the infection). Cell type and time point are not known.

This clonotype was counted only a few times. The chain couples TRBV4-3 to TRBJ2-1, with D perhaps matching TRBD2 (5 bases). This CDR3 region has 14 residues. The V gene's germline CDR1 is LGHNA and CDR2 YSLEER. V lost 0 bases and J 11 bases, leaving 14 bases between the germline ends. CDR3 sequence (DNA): TGCGCCAGCAGCCAAGATTTTAGGACTCCAAAGCAGTTCTTC. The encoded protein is CASSQDFRTPKQFF.

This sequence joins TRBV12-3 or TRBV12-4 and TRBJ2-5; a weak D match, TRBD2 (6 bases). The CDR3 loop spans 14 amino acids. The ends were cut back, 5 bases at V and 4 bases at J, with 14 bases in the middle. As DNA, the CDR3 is TGTGCCAGCAGTGGGGGGACTGGCGGAGAGACCCAGTACTTC. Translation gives CASSGGTGGETQYF.

CDR3 DNA: TGTGCCACCAGTGATAGTGCAGGGGGCCTCTACAATGAGCAGTTCTTC. This encodes CATSDSAGGLYNEQFF. V is TRBV24-1 and J is TRBJ2-1; TRBD1 matches 8 bases. Germline assignment: CDR1 KGHDR and CDR2 SFDVKD. This CDR3 contains 16 residues. Trimming took 3 bases from V and 3 from J; bases not matched to a gene: 6.

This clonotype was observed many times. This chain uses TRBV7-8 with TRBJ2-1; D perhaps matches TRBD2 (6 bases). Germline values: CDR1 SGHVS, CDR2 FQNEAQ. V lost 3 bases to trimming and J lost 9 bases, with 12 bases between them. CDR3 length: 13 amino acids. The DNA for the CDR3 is TGTGCCAGCAGCTTCTCGGGGGTGGGTGAGCAGTTCTTC. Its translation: CASSFSGVGEQFF.

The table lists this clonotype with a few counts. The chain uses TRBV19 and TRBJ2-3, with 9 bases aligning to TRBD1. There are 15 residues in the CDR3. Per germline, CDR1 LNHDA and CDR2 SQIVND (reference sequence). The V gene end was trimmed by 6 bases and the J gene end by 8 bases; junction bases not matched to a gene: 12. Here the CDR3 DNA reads TGTGCCAGTAGACGTCCGGGACAGGGTTCTTCTACGCAGTATTTT. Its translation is CASRRPGQGSSTQYF.

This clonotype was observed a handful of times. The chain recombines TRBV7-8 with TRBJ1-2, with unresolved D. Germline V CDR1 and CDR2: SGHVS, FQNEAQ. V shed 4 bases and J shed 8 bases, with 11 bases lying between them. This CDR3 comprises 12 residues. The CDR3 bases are TGTGCCAGCAGCTCAATCCTAGGCGGCTACACCTTC. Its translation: CASSSILGGYTF.

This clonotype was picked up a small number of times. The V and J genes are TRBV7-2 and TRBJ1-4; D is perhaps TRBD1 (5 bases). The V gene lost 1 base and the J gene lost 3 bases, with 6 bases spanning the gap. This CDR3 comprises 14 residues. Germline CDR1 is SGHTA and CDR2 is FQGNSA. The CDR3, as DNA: TGTGCCAGCAGCTTAGGGGGGTCTAATGAAAAACTGTTTTTT. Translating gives CASSLGGSNEKLFF.

This CDR3 reads CASSPSGGADYGYTF. The CDR3, as DNA: TGTGCCAGCTCACCCTCGGGAGGAGCTGACTATGGCTACACCTTC. The chain is built from TRBV18 and TRBJ1-2, with D hard to call. The V and J ends lost 3 bases and 3 bases respectively, with 14 bases between them. Germline V gene data show CDR1 as KGHSH and CDR2 as LQKENI. The CDR3 extends over 15 amino acids.

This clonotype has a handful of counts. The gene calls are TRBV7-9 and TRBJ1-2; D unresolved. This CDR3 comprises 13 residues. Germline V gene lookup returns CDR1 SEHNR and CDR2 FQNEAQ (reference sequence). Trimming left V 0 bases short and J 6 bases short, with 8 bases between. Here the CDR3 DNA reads TGTGCCAGCAGCTTAGCGGATACCGATGGCTACACCTTC. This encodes CASSLADTDGYTF.

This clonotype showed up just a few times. CDR3 in DNA: TGTGCCAGCAGTTTAGGTGGACATGCCTCTGGAAACACCATATATTTT. Protein: CASSLGGHASGNTIYF. V is TRBV27 and J is TRBJ1-3, with D possibly matching TRBD1 (5 bases). The CDR3 is made up of 16 amino acids. The germline CDR1 and CDR2 sequences are MNHEY and SMNVEV (reference sequence). Trimming pared 2 bases from V and 0 bases from J, leaving 11 bases between.

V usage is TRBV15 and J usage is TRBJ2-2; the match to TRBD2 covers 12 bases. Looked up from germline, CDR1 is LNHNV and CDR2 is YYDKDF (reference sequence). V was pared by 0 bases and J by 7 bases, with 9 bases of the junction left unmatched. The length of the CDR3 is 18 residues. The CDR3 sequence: CATSRDPLAGGQGGELFF. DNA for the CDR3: TGTGCCACCAGCAGAGATCCTCTAGCGGGGGGGCAAGGCGGGGAGCTGTTTTTT.

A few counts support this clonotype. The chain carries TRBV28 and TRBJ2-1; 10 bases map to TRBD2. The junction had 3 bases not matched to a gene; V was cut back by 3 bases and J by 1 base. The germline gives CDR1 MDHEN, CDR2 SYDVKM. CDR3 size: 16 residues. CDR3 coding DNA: TGTGCCAGCAGTTTTAGCGGGGGGCCGTCCTACAATGAGCAGTTCTTC. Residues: CASSFSGGPSYNEQFF.

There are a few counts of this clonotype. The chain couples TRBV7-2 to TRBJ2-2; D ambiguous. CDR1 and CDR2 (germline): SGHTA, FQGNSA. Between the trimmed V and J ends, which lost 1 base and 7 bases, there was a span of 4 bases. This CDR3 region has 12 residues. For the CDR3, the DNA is TGTGCCAGCAGCTTAGTTTTCGGGGAGCTGTTTTTT. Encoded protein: CASSLVFGELFF.

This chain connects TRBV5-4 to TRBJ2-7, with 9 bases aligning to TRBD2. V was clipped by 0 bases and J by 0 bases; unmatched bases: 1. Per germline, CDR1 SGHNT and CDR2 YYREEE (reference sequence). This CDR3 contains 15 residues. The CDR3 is CASSLAAGGSYEQYF. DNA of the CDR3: TGTGCCAGCAGCTTGGCAGCGGGGGGCTCCTACGAGCAGTACTTC. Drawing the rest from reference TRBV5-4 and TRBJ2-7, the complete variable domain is ETGVTQSPTHLIKTRGQQVTLRCSSQSGHNTVSWYQQALGQGPQFIFQYYREEENGRGNFPPRFSGLQFPNYSSELNVNALELDDSALYLCASSLAAGGSYEQYFGPGTRLTVT.

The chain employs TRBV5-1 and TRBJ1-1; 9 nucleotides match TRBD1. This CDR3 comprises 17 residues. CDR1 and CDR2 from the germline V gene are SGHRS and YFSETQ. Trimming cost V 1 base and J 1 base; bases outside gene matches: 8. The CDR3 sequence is CASSLTGTGPGNTEAFF. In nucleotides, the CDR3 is TGCGCCAGCAGCTTGACCGGGACAGGGCCCGGGAACACTGAAGCTTTCTTT.

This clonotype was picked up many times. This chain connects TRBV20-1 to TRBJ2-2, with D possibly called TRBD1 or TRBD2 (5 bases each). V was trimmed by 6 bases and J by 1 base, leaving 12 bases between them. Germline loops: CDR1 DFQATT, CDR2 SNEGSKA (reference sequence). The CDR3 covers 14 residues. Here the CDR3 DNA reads TGCAGTGCAACCGGGACGAGGAACACCGGGGAGCTGTTTTTT. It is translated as CSATGTRNTGELFF.

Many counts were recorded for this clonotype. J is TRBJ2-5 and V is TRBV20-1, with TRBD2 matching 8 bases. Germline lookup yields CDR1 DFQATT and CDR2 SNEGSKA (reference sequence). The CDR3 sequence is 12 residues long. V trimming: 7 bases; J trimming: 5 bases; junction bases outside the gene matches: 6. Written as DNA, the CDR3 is TGCAGTGACCGGGGGGGCCCGGAGACCCAGTACTTC. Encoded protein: CSDRGGPETQYF.

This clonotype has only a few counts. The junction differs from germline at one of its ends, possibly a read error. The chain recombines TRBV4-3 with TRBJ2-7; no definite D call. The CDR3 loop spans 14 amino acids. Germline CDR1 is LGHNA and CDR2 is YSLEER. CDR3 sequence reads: CASSQEGYGPPTTF. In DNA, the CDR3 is TGCGCCAGCAGCCAAGAGGGCTACGGGCCCCCGACCACGTTC.

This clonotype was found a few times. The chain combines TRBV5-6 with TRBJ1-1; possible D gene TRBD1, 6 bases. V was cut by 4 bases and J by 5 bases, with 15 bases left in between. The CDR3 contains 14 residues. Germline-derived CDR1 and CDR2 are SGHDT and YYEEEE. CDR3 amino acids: CASSPYYRETEAFF. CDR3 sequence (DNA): TGTGCCAGCAGCCCATATTACAGGGAGACTGAAGCTTTCTTT. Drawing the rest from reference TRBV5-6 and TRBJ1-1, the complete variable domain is DAGVTQSPTHLIKTRGQQVTLRCSPKSGHDTVSWYQQALGQGPQFIFQYYEEEERQRGNFPDRFSGHQFPNYSSELNVNALLLGDSALYLCASSPYYRETEAFFGQGTRLTVV.

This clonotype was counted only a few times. The CDR3 region is CASSLFGRGLTNYGYTF. CDR3 nucleotides: TGTGCCAGCAGCCTTTTTGGGAGGGGACTCACTAACTATGGCTACACCTTC. The chain links TRBV12-3 or TRBV12-4 to TRBJ1-2, with D possibly TRBD1 on 5 matching bases. V was cut by 6 bases and J by 0 bases, with 20 bases left in between. The CDR3 runs 17 residues.

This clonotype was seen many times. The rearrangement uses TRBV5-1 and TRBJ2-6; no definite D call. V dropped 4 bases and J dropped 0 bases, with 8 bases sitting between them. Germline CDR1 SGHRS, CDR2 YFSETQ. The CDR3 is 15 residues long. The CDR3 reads CASSPTDSGANVLTF. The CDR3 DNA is TGCGCCAGCAGCCCTACAGACTCTGGGGCCAACGTCCTGACTTTC. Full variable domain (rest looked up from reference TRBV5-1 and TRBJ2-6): KAGVTQTPRYLIKTRGQQVTLSCSPISGHRSVSWYQQTPGQGLQFLFEYFSETQRNKGNFPGRFSGRQFSNSRSEMNVSTLELGDSALYLCASSPTDSGANVLTFGAGSRLTVL.

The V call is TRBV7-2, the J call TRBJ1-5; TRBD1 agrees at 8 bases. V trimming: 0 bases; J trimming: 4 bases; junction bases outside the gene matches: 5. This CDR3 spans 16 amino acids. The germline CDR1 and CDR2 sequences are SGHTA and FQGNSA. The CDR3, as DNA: TGTGCCAGCAGCTTAGCCGGGACAGGAATAAATCAGCCCCAGCATTTT. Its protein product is CASSLAGTGINQPQHF.